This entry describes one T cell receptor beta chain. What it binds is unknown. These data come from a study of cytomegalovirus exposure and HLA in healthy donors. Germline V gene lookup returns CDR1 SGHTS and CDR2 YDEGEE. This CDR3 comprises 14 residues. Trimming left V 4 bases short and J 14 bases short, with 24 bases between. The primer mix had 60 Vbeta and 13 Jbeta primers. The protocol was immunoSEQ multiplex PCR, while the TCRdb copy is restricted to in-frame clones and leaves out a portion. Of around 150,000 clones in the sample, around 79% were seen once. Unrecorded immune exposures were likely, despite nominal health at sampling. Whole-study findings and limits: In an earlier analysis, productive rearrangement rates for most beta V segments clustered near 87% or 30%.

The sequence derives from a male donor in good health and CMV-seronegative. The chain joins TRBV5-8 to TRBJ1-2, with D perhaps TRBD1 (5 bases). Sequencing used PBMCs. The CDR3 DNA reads TGTGCCAGCAGCACCCTTGGGCAGGGCGATAAGGAGACCTTC. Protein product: CASSTLGQGDKETF. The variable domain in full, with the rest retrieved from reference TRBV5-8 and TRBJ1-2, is EAGVTQSPTHLIKTRGQQATLRCSPISGHTSVYWYQQALGLGLQFLLWYDEGEERNRGNFPPRFSGRQFPNYSSELNVNALELEDSALYLCASSTLGQGDKETFGSGTRLTVV.